This T cell receptor (beta chain) was sequenced for a study of vaccination effects on CD4 cells after COVID-19. A note on this clone: As yet, its antigen is unknown.

Repertoires were generated with immunoSEQ multiplex PCR, while TCRdb's copy carries only in-frame clones and drops some. This table holds more than 50,000 clones, roughly 80% found once. Study-wide results and caveats: Clones from infection and from vaccination both contracted markedly late after vaccination.

The CDR3 totals 17 residues. The ends were cut back, 1 base at V and 6 bases at J, with 21 bases in the middle. The germline V gene has CDR1 MNHEY and CDR2 SMNVEV (reference sequence). Viral peptide pool expansion of antigen-specific CD4+ T cells preceded sequencing in the ViraFEST assay. The culture ran for 10 days, and then CD4+ T cells were isolated. Either the BNT162b2 or mRNA-1273 vaccine was given to participants in two doses. Nucleocapsid antibody tests were negative, and the vaccine recipients had no prior SARS-CoV-2 infection. Cultures received IL-2 medium that replaced half the medium on days 3 and 7.

This chain uses TRBV27 with TRBJ2-5; a possible D gene is TRBD2 (6 bases). The TCR originated in a human donor who received a COVID-19 vaccine. The source was CD4+ T cells from PBMCs cultured with HCoV-OC43 spike peptides, collected after COVID-19 vaccination. Regarding subset: HCoV-OC43 spike overlapping peptide pool stimulation. This CDR3 is CASSLWLAGGPGKTQYF. CDR3 bases: TGTGCCAGCAGTTTATGGCTGGCCGGGGGTCCGGGGAAGACCCAGTACTTC.